The rows below give T cell receptor beta chains drawn from one sample of a study of PD-L1 blockade in urothelial cancer. The protocol was immunoSEQ multiplex PCR, while the TCRdb copy is restricted to in-frame clones and leaves out a portion. The sample contains some 53,000 clones, roughly 77% of which appear only once. The sample consisted of PBMCs, taken around atezolizumab (anti-PD-L1) treatment. The receptors were sampled from a man in his 70s with urothelial cancer. CDR3s include the opening cysteine and the closing phenylalanine or tryptophan. The D gene is left open where the match is weak. Only part of the rows carry a size: once, few, many, or a class if the clone is expanded.

clone size	D gene	V gene	J gene	CDR3 DNA	CDR3 protein
.	TRBD2	TRBV25-1	TRBJ2-3	TGTGCCAGCAGTCCCGGGACTAGCGGGTTTCGCACAGATACGCAGTATTTT	CASSPGTSGFRTDTQYF
.	.	TRBV19	TRBJ2-2	TGTGCCAGTAGTGGGAAGGGGTGGACCGGGGAGCTGTTTTTT	CASSGKGWTGELFF
.	.	TRBV6-6	TRBJ2-1	TGTGCCAGCAGTTACGGGAGAAGTACCCACAATGAGCAGTTCTTC	CASSYGRSTHNEQFF
.	.	TRBV18	TRBJ1-1	TGTGCCAGCTCACCGCGCAGGGCCATCGACACTGAAGCTTTCTTT	CASSPRRAIDTEAFF
.	.	TRBV9	TRBJ2-5	TGTGCCAGCAGCGTAGCCGGGGAGGCGACCCAGTACTTC	CASSVAGEATQYF
.	TRBD1	TRBV4-1	TRBJ2-1	TGCGCCAGCAGCCAAGTGGACAGGAAGAGGGGGAATGAGCAGTTCTTC	CASSQVDRKRGNEQFF
.	TRBD2	TRBV9	TRBJ2-1	TGTGCCAGCAGCGCCCGACCCCCGGGACTAGCGGGAGTTGATGAGCAGTTCTTC	CASSARPPGLAGVDEQFF
few	.	TRBV7-6	TRBJ2-5	TGTGCCAGCAGCTTAGGTCCGGAAGAGACCCAGTACTTC	CASSLGPEETQYF
.	TRBD2	TRBV7-2	TRBJ2-7	TGTGCCAGCAGCCCTAGTTGGACTAGCGGCTCCTACGAGCAGTACTTC	CASSPSWTSGSYEQYF
many	.	TRBV15	TRBJ1-1	TGTGCCACCAGCAGAGAAGGAGGGAACACTGAAGCTTTCTTT	CATSREGGNTEAFF
.	.	TRBV5-8	TRBJ2-2	TGTGCCAGCAGGAGTGGGGGCGGGTCGCACACCGGGGAGCTGTTTTTT	CASRSGGGSHTGELFF
.	TRBD2	TRBV2	TRBJ2-4	TGTGCCAGCACCCCCAGATCCGGGACTACAAACAAAAACATTCAGTACTTC	CASTPRSGTTNKNIQYF
.	TRBD1	TRBV7-2	TRBJ2-3	TGTGCCAGCAGCCTAACACAGGGGGCTTATGGCACAGATACGCAGTATTTT	CASSLTQGAYGTDTQYF
.	TRBD2	TRBV6-1	TRBJ2-7	TGTGCCAGCAGTGCCTGGGCTAGCGGGAGCGGATACGAGCAGTACTTC	CASSAWASGSGYEQYF
.	.	TRBV11-1	TRBJ1-6	TGTGCCAGCAGCTCCTGGCAGTATAATTCACCCCTCCACTTT	CASSSWQYNSPLHF
.	.	TRBV4-2	TRBJ2-7	TGTGCCAGCAGCCAAGTGGTACAGGCCTACGAGCAGTACTTC	CASSQVVQAYEQYF
.	.	TRBV28	TRBJ2-7	TGTGCCAGCAGTTTAGTAGGGGGCTACGAGCAGTACTTC	CASSLVGGYEQYF
.	TRBD2	TRBV11-3	TRBJ2-1	TGTGCCAGCAGCTTAGGGCGGGAGGGGGGTGAGCAGTTCTTC	CASSLGREGGEQFF
.	TRBD2	TRBV29-1	TRBJ2-7	TGCAGCGTTTGGGGGGGCTACGAGCAGTACTTC	CSVWGGYEQYF
.	.	TRBV27	TRBJ2-7	TGTGCCAGCAGTTTATCAGGCGGGTGGGTTTACGAGCAGTACTTC	CASSLSGGWVYEQYF
.	.	TRBV9	TRBJ2-3	TGTGCCAGCAGCGTATGGGGGCCAGATACGCAGTATTTT	CASSVWGPDTQYF
.	TRBD2	TRBV5-8	TRBJ2-1	TGTGCCAGCAGCTGGGTAGCGGGAGGGGGCAATGAGCAGTTCTTC	CASSWVAGGGNEQFF
.	TRBD1	TRBV5-1	TRBJ2-7	TGCGCCAGCAGCTTGGACAGGGGGGAAGGCCGCGAGCAGTACTTC	CASSLDRGEGREQYF
.	.	TRBV7-3	TRBJ2-2	TGTGCCAGCAGCCCAGGAATCCGAGGGGGCACCGGGGAGCTGTTTTTT	CASSPGIRGGTGELFF
.	TRBD1	TRBV10-3	TRBJ2-6	TGTGCCATCAGTTCGGGACAGGGGGCAAGTGGGGCCAACGTCCTGACTTTC	CAISSGQGASGANVLTF
.	TRBD2	TRBV27	TRBJ2-7	TGTGCCAGCAGTTGGGCTAGCGGGGCTTCCTACGAGCAGTACTTC	CASSWASGASYEQYF
.	TRBD1	TRBV7-2	TRBJ1-2	TGTGCCAGCACAGGGGGTGATCGGACAGGGAGGTTATATGGCTACACCTTC	CASTGGDRTGRLYGYTF
.	TRBD1	TRBV19	TRBJ1-2	TGTGCCAGTAGTATACTCCGGGACAGGGGGCTGAGTGGCTACACCTTC	CASSILRDRGLSGYTF
.	TRBD1	TRBV4-3	TRBJ1-4	TGCGCCAGCAGCCGGGGGACAGGGAGAAGAACTAATGAAAAACTGTTTTTT	CASSRGTGRRTNEKLFF
.	.	TRBV5-1	TRBJ2-5	TGCGCCAGCAGCTTGGCCGTTGCTAGTGGGACCCAGTACTTC	CASSLAVASGTQYF
.	.	TRBV7-9	TRBJ2-3	TGTGCCAGCACCAACAAGCGGCTTGATACGCAGTATTTT	CASTNKRLDTQYF
.	.	TRBV6-6	TRBJ2-1	TGTGCCAGCAGTTACCCGGGACTTCAGTCCAATGAGCAGTTCTTC	CASSYPGLQSNEQFF
once	TRBD2	TRBV5-1	TRBJ2-5	TGCGCCAGCAGCTTGGTAGCGGGAGAGCAAGAGACCCAGTACTTC	CASSLVAGEQETQYF
.	.	TRBV30	TRBJ2-7	TGTGCCTGGAACCGGGGGTACGAGCAGTACTTC	CAWNRGYEQYF
.	TRBD2	TRBV7-9	TRBJ2-1	TGTGCCGGTCGGGAGGGCCTTGGGTATGAGCAGTTCTTC	CAGREGLGYEQFF
.	TRBD1	TRBV10-3	TRBJ1-1	TGTGCCATCAGCGGACAGGCGAACACTGAAGCTTTCTTT	CAISGQANTEAFF
few	TRBD1	TRBV5-1	TRBJ2-7	TGCGCCAGCAGCCGATGGACAGGGGAGGACGAGCAGTACTTC	CASSRWTGEDEQYF
.	TRBD1	TRBV11-2	TRBJ2-1	TGTGCCAGCAGCTTGCGGGACAGGGGGCAGAATGAGCAGTTCTTC	CASSLRDRGQNEQFF
.	TRBD1	TRBV7-8	TRBJ1-1	TGTGCCAGCAGCTCCCAATGGACAGGGGGCGTCACTGAAGCTTTCTTT	CASSSQWTGGVTEAFF
.	TRBD1	TRBV6-5	TRBJ1-1	TGTGCCAGCATCCCACAGGGGAAAACGAACACTGAAGCTTTCTTT	CASIPQGKTNTEAFF
.	TRBD2	TRBV5-4	TRBJ2-1	TGTGCCAGCAGCGTTCCTTCTAGCGGCTACAATGAGCAGTTCTTC	CASSVPSSGYNEQFF